This is a list of T cell receptor beta chains from one sample in a study of T cells in Graves' hyperthyroidism and ophthalmopathy. TCRdb itself ran the multiplex PCR reads through MiXCR, one entry per CDR3 protein. The repertoire holds about 600,000 distinct CDR3 sequences, with approximately 15% as singletons. The sample taken for sequencing was blood. The source of these receptors is a middle-aged woman with Graves' ophthalmopathy. Both conserved end residues are part of each CDR3. A D gene is named only where the DNA matches it firmly. The listing skips clone size in some rows; elsewhere it reads once, few, many or a size class.

>TRBJ1-1|many|-|TRBV30
CAWILTGTEAFF
TGTGCCTGGATTTTAACGGGGACTGAAGCTTTCTTT
>TRBJ1-1|many|-|TRBV2
CASSDSPTGDTEAFF
TGTGCCAGCAGTGATTCCCCGACCGGAGACACTGAAGCTTTCTTT
>TRBJ1-6|-|-|TRBV12-3/TRBV12-4
CASRDIRGKGSYNSPLHF
TGTGCCAGCAGGGACATCCGAGGGAAGGGGAGCTATAATTCACCCCTCCACTTT
>TRBJ2-2|many|TRBD2|TRBV7-8
CASSLRTSGGAGELFF
TGTGCCAGCAGCTTAAGGACTAGCGGGGGAGCCGGGGAGCTGTTTTTT
>TRBJ1-2|few|-|TRBV20-1
CSASSSGANYGYTF
TGCAGTGCTAGTAGTTCAGGAGCTAACTATGGCTACACCTTC
>TRBJ2-5|-|-|TRBV7-9
CASSLASKTQYF
TGTGCCAGCAGCTTAGCTTCGAAGACCCAGTACTTC
>TRBJ2-5|-|-|TRBV15
CATSRGAQAQETQYF
TGTGCCACCAGCAGAGGGGCGCAGGCCCAAGAGACCCAGTACTTC
>TRBJ2-7|-|-|TRBV3-1
CASSRRGECEQYF
TGTGCCAGCAGCCGCAGGGGAGAATGCGAGCAGTACTTC
>TRBJ1-5|many|-|TRBV10-3
CAISASQSENQPQHF
TGTGCCATCAGTGCCTCCCAATCGGAAAATCAGCCCCAGCATTTT
>TRBJ2-1|many|-|TRBV28
CASSGGTRDNEQFF
TGTGCCAGCAGTGGGGGGACGAGGGACAATGAGCAGTTCTTC
>TRBJ1-2|few|-|TRBV6-5
CASSYAGRDGHTF
TGTGCCAGCAGTTACGCAGGGCGGGATGGCCACACCTTC
>TRBJ2-1|-|TRBD1|TRBV5-1
CASRPGQGPDGLLNEQFF
TGCGCCAGCAGACCGGGACAGGGACCTGACGGACTACTCAATGAGCAGTTCTTC
>TRBJ2-6|-|-|TRBV15
CATSRGGTGANVLTF
TGTGCCACCAGCAGAGGAGGAACTGGGGCCAACGTCCTGACTTTC
>TRBJ2-3|-|TRBD2|TRBV20-1
CSARDTLAGGGTDTQYF
TGCAGTGCTAGAGATACTCTAGCGGGAGGAGGGACAGATACGCAGTATTTT
>TRBJ1-1|-|TRBD1|TRBV6-1
CASSYRPGTANTEAFF
TGTGCCAGCAGTTACCGTCCCGGGACAGCGAACACTGAAGCTTTCTTT
>TRBJ1-4|many|-|TRBV7-8
CASSLRQGTNEKLFF
TGTGCCAGCAGCTTAAGGCAGGGTACTAATGAAAAACTGTTTTTT
>TRBJ2-2|many|-|TRBV2
CASIPITGELFF
TGTGCCAGCATACCTATCACCGGGGAGCTGTTTTTT
>TRBJ2-3|-|-|TRBV2
CASRSWTDTDTQYF
TGTGCCAGCAGATCGTGGACAGACACAGATACGCAGTATTTT
>TRBJ2-1|-|TRBD2|TRBV2
CASSEGLRGGRGEQFF
TGTGCCAGCAGTGAAGGTTTGCGGGGGGGCCGAGGTGAGCAGTTCTTC
>TRBJ1-1|-|-|TRBV6-5
CASSYQNGVGMDTEAFF
TGTGCCAGCAGTTACCAAAATGGGGTCGGGATGGACACTGAAGCTTTCTTT
>TRBJ2-1|many|-|TRBV7-9
CASSSGLANEQFF
TGTGCCAGCAGCTCCGGGCTAGCGAATGAGCAGTTCTTC
>TRBJ2-7|many|TRBD2|TRBV2
CASRLAGGPLSEQYF
TGTGCCAGCAGATTAGCGGGAGGGCCTCTTAGCGAGCAGTACTTC
>TRBJ2-3|-|-|TRBV10-3
CAIRGGGPGSTDTQYF
TGTGCCATCAGAGGCGGGGGCCCGGGAAGCACAGATACGCAGTATTTT
>TRBJ2-2|many|-|TRBV6-2/TRBV6-3
CASSYLRAPSNTGELFF
TGTGCCAGCAGTTATCTCAGGGCACCTTCGAACACCGGGGAGCTGTTTTTT
>TRBJ2-5|few|TRBD2|TRBV6-1
CASSSGLRLAGVQETQYF
TGTGCCAGCAGTTCCGGCCTCCGACTAGCGGGGGTTCAAGAGACCCAGTACTTC
>TRBJ2-2|-|-|TRBV2
CASTLQATIYTGELFF
TGTGCCAGCACACTCCAGGCGACGATTTACACCGGGGAGCTGTTTTTT
>TRBJ1-4|-|TRBD1|TRBV28
CASSGGKWWTGKNEELFF
TGTGCCAGCAGTGGCGGCAAGTGGTGGACAGGGAAGAATGAAGAACTGTTTTTT
>TRBJ2-3|many|-|TRBV5-1
CASSQQTSADTQYF
TGCGCCAGCAGTCAGCAAACATCAGCAGATACGCAGTATTTT
>TRBJ2-2|many|-|TRBV7-3
CASSLGPGDTGELFF
TGTGCCAGCAGCTTAGGTCCAGGGGACACCGGGGAGCTGTTTTTT
>TRBJ2-3|-|TRBD2|TRBV5-1
CASSQRGFTDTQYF
TGCGCCAGCAGCCAGCGGGGCTTCACAGATACGCAGTATTTT
>TRBJ2-1|-|-|TRBV30
CAWSVGPGKFF
TGTGCCTGGAGTGTTGGGCCAGGCAAGTTCTTC
>TRBJ1-1|-|TRBD1|TRBV4-1
CASSLRGQNTEAFF
TGCGCCAGCAGCCTCAGGGGGCAGAACACTGAAGCTTTCTTT
>TRBJ2-3|many|-|TRBV9
CASSVAPGTDTQYF
TGTGCCAGCAGCGTAGCTCCGGGTACAGATACGCAGTATTTT
>TRBJ1-1|many|-|TRBV7-3
CASSLGDSTEAFF
TGTGCCAGCAGCTTAGGAGACAGCACTGAAGCTTTCTTT
>TRBJ1-6|-|-|TRBV19
CASSSETGFVAYNSPLHF
TGTGCCAGTAGTTCCGAAACAGGGTTTGTCGCCTATAATTCACCCCTCCACTTT